The 29 T cell receptor beta chains in this list originate from one sample, sequenced in a study of blood T cell repertoires in COVID-19. The assay was immunoSEQ multiplex PCR, and TCRdb's table has in-frame clones only and misses some. The sample contains some 130,000 clones, around 84% of which appear only once. Sequenced sample: PBMCs or T cells enriched from blood (not recorded which). These receptors all stem from a middle-aged man with acute COVID-19.

The chain employs TRBV5-1 and TRBJ2-1; the D is unclear. The germline V and J ends were trimmed by 5 bases and 8 bases, with 11 bases remaining between them. Germline V gene data show CDR1 as SGHRS and CDR2 as YFSETQ. This CDR3 has 12 residues. This CDR3 reads CASRRSSDEQFF. The CDR3 coding sequence is TGCGCCAGCAGACGATCGAGCGATGAGCAGTTCTTC.

This clone was seen a handful of times. J is TRBJ2-7 and V is TRBV6-5; 8 bases line up with TRBD2. Germline lookup yields CDR1 MNHEY and CDR2 SVGAGI. This CDR3 contains 12 residues. V dropped 6 bases and J dropped 11; count of bases not matched to a gene: 9. The CDR3 nucleotides read TGTGCCAGCAGCTCCTACGGGGGGGTCGAGTACTTC. Translating it yields CASSSYGGVEYF.

The chain couples TRBV19 to TRBJ2-7; TRBD2 matches 9 bases. This CDR3 comprises 15 residues. Germline trimming cut 3 bases from V and 3 bases from J; bases unmatched to any gene: 6. CDR1 is LNHDA, CDR2 SQIVND, per germline (reference sequence). The CDR3 sequence is CASSIYSGSIYEQYF. CDR3 in DNA: TGTGCCAGTAGTATCTATAGCGGGAGTATCTACGAGCAGTACTTC.

J is TRBJ2-3 and V is TRBV7-3, with 16 bases that match TRBD2. The CDR3 has 18 residues. Germline V gene data show CDR1 as SGHTA and CDR2 as FQGTGA. V was pared by 3 bases and J by 5 bases, with 8 bases of the junction left unmatched. CDR3 nucleotides: TGTGCCAGCAGCTTGTTGGGACTAGCGGGAGGGGCTGTAGATACGCAGTATTTT. It encodes CASSLLGLAGGAVDTQYF. Full variable domain (outside the CDR3, taken from reference TRBV7-3 and TRBJ2-3): GAGVSQTPSNKVTEKGKYVELRCDPISGHTALYWYRQSLGQGPEFLIYFQGTGAADDSGLPNDRFFAVRPEGSVSTLKIQRTERGDSAVYLCASSLLGLAGGAVDTQYFGPGTRLTVL.

This chain joins TRBV4-2 and TRBJ2-1, with 11 nucleotides matching TRBD2. Germline V CDR1 and CDR2: LGHNA, YNFKEQ. Trimming at V came to 3 bases and at J to 6 bases, leaving 7 bases not matched to a gene. The CDR3 consists of 16 residues. CDR3 DNA: TGTGCCAGCAGCCAGGGGGGGACTAGCGGAATCAATGAGCAGTTCTTC. Translated: CASSQGGTSGINEQFF.

J is TRBJ1-5 and V is TRBV15, with D tentatively TRBD1 (5 bases). Germline V lookup: CDR1 LNHNV, CDR2 YYDKDF (reference sequence). The CDR3 is 16 amino acids. Trimming removed 1 base from V and 0 bases from J, with 10 bases in between. Here the CDR3 reads CATSRGDFDSNQPQHF. In DNA, the CDR3 is TGTGCCACCAGCAGAGGGGACTTCGATAGCAATCAGCCCCAGCATTTT.

The rearrangement uses TRBV7-2 and TRBJ2-5, with a possible D match to TRBD1 (6 bases). CDR3 length: 14 residues. Between the trimmed V and J ends, which lost 8 bases and 5 bases, there was a span of 18 bases. CDR1 and CDR2 (germline): SGHTA, FQGNSA. CDR3 in amino acids: CASRLGSRGETQYF. The CDR3 region has the DNA TGTGCCAGCCGGCTCGGAAGTAGGGGGGAGACCCAGTACTTC. The full variable domain, in which reference TRBV7-2 and TRBJ2-5 provide the parts outside the CDR3, is GAGVSQSPSNKVTEKGKDVELRCDPISGHTALYWYRQSLGQGLEFLIYFQGNSAPDKSGLPSDRFSAERTGGSVSTLTIQRTQQEDSAVYLCASRLGSRGETQYFGPGTRLLVL.

The chain uses TRBV6-5 and TRBJ1-2; D may be TRBD1 (5 bases). The V end was cut by 6 bases, the J end by 6 bases, with 17 bases between. CDR1 is MNHEY and CDR2 is SVGAGI in the germline V gene. The CDR3 runs 14 residues. CDR3 DNA: TGTGCCAGCAGAGACGCCGCGGGGACGAATGGCTACACCTTC. It specifies CASRDAAGTNGYTF.

V is TRBV2 and J is TRBJ1-4, with a tentative D call TRBD1 (5 bases). V was cut by 3 bases and J by 5 bases, with 7 bases left in between. Germline CDR1 reads SNHLY; CDR2 reads FYNNEI. The CDR3 is made up of 13 amino acids. CDR3 sequence reads: CASSDPGNEKLFF. In DNA, the CDR3 is TGTGCCAGCAGTGACCCAGGGAATGAAAAACTGTTTTTT. Full variable domain (outside the CDR3, taken from reference TRBV2 and TRBJ1-4): EPEVTQTPSHQVTQMGQEVILRCVPISNHLYFYWYRQILGQKVEFLVSFYNNEISEKSEIFDDQFSVERPDGSNFTLKIRSTKLEDSAMYFCASSDPGNEKLFFGSGTQLSVL.

Only one count was recorded for this clone. This rearrangement joins TRBV19 to TRBJ2-7; tentative D call: TRBD2 (7 bases). The germline CDR1 and CDR2 sequences are LNHDA and SQIVND (reference sequence). V was pared by 5 bases and J by 3 bases, with 17 bases between. This CDR3 contains 15 residues. This CDR3 is CASSQKGGSYYEQYF. DNA of the CDR3: TGTGCCAGTAGTCAGAAGGGGGGGTCTTACTACGAGCAGTACTTC.

The chain couples TRBV6-5 to TRBJ1-2; D remains ambiguous. The CDR3 totals 12 residues. Germline V gene lookup returns CDR1 MNHEY and CDR2 SVGAGI. V dropped 7 bases and J dropped 4 bases, with 10 bases sitting between them. The CDR3 loop reads CASTERGYGYTF. The CDR3 DNA follows: TGTGCCAGCACGGAGCGGGGCTATGGCTACACCTTC.

The CDR3 loop reads CASSFRGTQPQHF. The CDR3, as DNA: TGTGCCAGCAGTTTCCGGGGGACCCAGCCCCAGCATTTT. V gene TRBV12-3 or TRBV12-4 combines with J gene TRBJ1-5; TRBD1 might be the D (5 bases). V shed 3 bases and J shed 7 bases, with 10 bases lying between them. This CDR3 is 13 amino acids long.

The chain has TRBV19 and TRBJ1-3; 11 nucleotides line up with TRBD1. This CDR3 has 17 amino acids. Germline loops: CDR1 LNHDA, CDR2 SQIVND (reference sequence). Trimming at V came to 4 bases and at J to 2 bases, leaving 7 bases not matched to a gene. The CDR3 loop is CASSSGTGGATGNTIYF. The CDR3 nucleotides read TGTGCCAGTAGTAGCGGGACAGGGGGTGCTACTGGAAACACCATATATTTT.

This rearrangement joins TRBV4-2 to TRBJ1-4; a weak D match, TRBD1 (6 bases). CDR3 length equals 15 residues. The germline V gene encodes CDR1 LGHNA and CDR2 YNFKEQ. V dropped 2 bases and J dropped 6 bases, with 13 bases sitting between them. As DNA, the CDR3 is TGTGCCAGCAGCCAACCGACAGGAGATGATGAAAAACTGTTTTTT. It encodes CASSQPTGDDEKLFF.

The chain recombines TRBV5-4 with TRBJ1-1, with TRBD1 as a possible D gene (5 bases). This CDR3 has 14 residues. Germline CDR1 is SGHNT and CDR2 is YYREEE (reference sequence). The V gene lost 7 bases and the J gene lost 4 bases, with 17 bases spanning the gap. The CDR3 DNA is TGTGCCAGCGCATCGTTCGGGGGTAGCACTGAAGCTTTCTTT. As protein: CASASFGGSTEAFF.

Worth noting for this clone: At one boundary the junction diverges from the germline segment, which might be a read error. The rearrangement links TRBV7-7 to TRBJ2-3; D remains unclear. The V gene's germline CDR1 is SSHAT and CDR2 FNYEAQ (reference sequence). This CDR3 has 15 residues. In nucleotides, the CDR3 is TGTGCTAGCAGCTTCGGAACACTAAGCACAGATACGCAGTATTTT. It codes for CASSFGTLSTDTQYF. The whole variable domain, remainder taken from reference TRBV7-7 and TRBJ2-3, is GAGVSQSPRYKVTKRGQDVTLRCDPISSHATLYWYQQALGQGPEFLTYFNYEAQPDKSGLPSDRFSAERPEGSISTLTIQRTEQRDSAMYRCASSFGTLSTDTQYFGPGTRLTVL.

This sequence joins TRBV11-2 and TRBJ2-5; D is ambiguous. CDR1 SGHAT and CDR2 FQNNGV come from the germline V gene. This CDR3 has 11 amino acids. V dropped 0 bases and J dropped 7 bases, with 3 bases sitting between them. The CDR3 DNA is TGTGCCAGCAGCTTAGAGAGGACCCAGTACTTC. It codes for CASSLERTQYF.

The chain couples TRBV28 to TRBJ2-5; D perhaps matches TRBD1 (5 bases). V gave up 5 bases and J gave up 1 base, with 14 bases separating them. The V gene's germline CDR1 is MDHEN and CDR2 SYDVKM. This CDR3 is 15 amino acids long. CDR3 DNA sequence: TGTGCCAGCAGTAGCAGACAGACCCGCCAAGAGACCCAGTACTTC. Its translation: CASSSRQTRQETQYF.

About this clone: Other nucleotide sequences from this sample produce the same CDR3. The chain joins TRBV5-1 to TRBJ2-2, with 11 bases identical to TRBD2. Per the germline V gene, CDR1 is SGHRS and CDR2 is YFSETQ. The V segment lost 5 bases and the J segment 5 bases; nucleotides outside the gene matches: 5. There are 15 residues in the CDR3. CDR3 DNA: TGCGCCAGCAGTCCCGGGACTAGCGGTACCGGGGAGCTGTTTTTT. Encoded protein: CASSPGTSGTGELFF.

The chain couples TRBV5-5 to TRBJ2-5, with 11 bases fitting TRBD1. Germline CDR1 reads SGHKS; CDR2 reads YYEKEE (reference sequence). The CDR3 length is 15 residues. With V trimmed by 4 bases and J by 5 bases, 7 bases remained unmatched. The CDR3 is CASSEDRGLSETQYF. Written as DNA, the CDR3 is TGTGCCAGCAGCGAGGACAGGGGGCTTAGTGAGACCCAGTACTTC.

This sequence joins TRBV18 and TRBJ1-1, with D possibly matching TRBD1 (5 bases). The germline gives CDR1 KGHSH, CDR2 LQKENI. This CDR3 spans 13 amino acids. The V end was cut by 4 bases, the J end by 6 bases, with 12 bases between. The CDR3 nucleotides read TGTGCCAGCTCACTTTCAGGGAGGGCTGAAGCTTTCTTT. Its translation is CASSLSGRAEAFF.

As DNA, the CDR3 is TGTGCCAGCAGCTGGACACTGAACACTGAAGCTTTCTTT. Translating it yields CASSWTLNTEAFF. V is TRBV6-2 or TRBV6-3 and J is TRBJ1-1; D might be TRBD1 (5 bases). Trimming took off 6 bases at V and 0 bases at J, with 8 bases between the two ends. CDR1 is MNHEY and CDR2 is SVGEGT in the germline V gene. CDR3 length: 13 amino acids.

CDR3 sequence (DNA): TGTGCCAGCAGTGAACAGCGAAATTCACCCCTCCACTTT. Amino acids: CASSEQRNSPLHF. The genes are TRBV25-1 and TRBJ1-6; D not resolved. The CDR3 consists of 13 residues. V gave up 2 bases and J gave up 7 bases, with 6 bases separating them. The germline CDR1 and CDR2 sequences are MGHDK and SYGVNS. The full variable domain, with the rest looked up from reference TRBV25-1 and TRBJ1-6, is EADIYQTPRYLVIGTGKKITLECSQTMGHDKMYWYQQDPGMELHLIHYSYGVNSTEKGDLSSESTVSRIRTEHFPLTLESARPSHTSQYLCASSEQRNSPLHFGNGTRLTVT.

This chain uses TRBV25-1 with TRBJ2-1; D is unclear. Germline-derived CDR1 and CDR2 are MGHDK and SYGVNS. Trimming took off 8 bases at V and 0 bases at J, with 11 bases between the two ends. The CDR3 extends over 14 amino acids. CDR3 DNA sequence: TGTGCCAGCTCCGACTCTTACTCCTACAATGAGCAGTTCTTC. It specifies CASSDSYSYNEQFF.

V is TRBV18 and J is TRBJ1-2, with TRBD1 identical over 8 bases. The V and J ends lost 3 bases and 2 bases, in that order; junction bases with no gene match: 8. This CDR3 contains 16 residues. Germline CDR1 and CDR2: KGHSH and LQKENI. The CDR3 is CASSPSTGASNYGYTF. CDR3 in DNA: TGTGCCAGCTCACCTTCGACAGGGGCCTCAAACTATGGCTACACCTTC.

This rearrangement joins TRBV20-1 to TRBJ1-1; the D is unclear. The CDR3 runs 11 residues. Germline V gene data show CDR1 as DFQATT and CDR2 as SNEGSKA (reference sequence). The germline V and J ends were trimmed by 6 bases and 8 bases, with 13 bases remaining between them. CDR3 nucleotides: TGCAGTGCCGAAGAAGCGGCAGAAGCTTTCTTT. Translating it yields CSAEEAAEAFF.

In its sample, this clone was seen once. CDR3 region: CASSFSGSYEQYF. The CDR3 DNA is TGTGCCAGCAGTTTTAGCGGCTCCTACGAGCAGTACTTC. The gene calls are TRBV27 and TRBJ2-7; a weak D match, TRBD2 (6 bases). The CDR3 has 13 amino acids. The V end lost 3 bases, the J end lost 0 bases, and 6 bases lay between the germline ends. Germline-derived CDR1 and CDR2 are MNHEY and SMNVEV (reference sequence).

The chain uses TRBV3-1 (or the pseudogene TRBV3-2) and TRBJ1-1; 8 bases map to TRBD1. Germline assignment: CDR1 LGHDT and CDR2 YNNKEL (reference sequence). The J segment lost 3 bases and the V segment lost 4 bases, leaving 7 bases of the junction unmatched. This CDR3 contains 15 residues. CDR3 residues: CASSRSGTGDTEAFF. The CDR3 DNA is TGTGCCAGCAGCCGATCCGGGACAGGAGACACTGAAGCTTTCTTT.

This clone was found once. The V call is TRBV19, the J call TRBJ1-2; TRBD1 aligns across 8 bases. The CDR3 covers 15 residues. Germline CDR1 is LNHDA and CDR2 is SQIVND (reference sequence). Trimming at V came to 5 bases and at J to 2 bases, leaving 7 bases not matched to a gene. The CDR3 DNA is TGTGCCAGTAGTGGACCTGGACAGGGCAACTATGGCTACACCTTC. Protein sequence: CASSGPGQGNYGYTF.